This T cell receptor beta chain was documented in a study of T cell responses to AZD1222 COVID-19 vaccine. Produced via immunoSEQ multiplex PCR; TCRdb's table is partial and in-frame only. The sample carries 150,000 to 180,000 clones, more than 90% recorded once. The CDR3 sequence is 13 residues long. The germline V gene has CDR1 SGHRS and CDR2 YFSETQ. Deletions cut 4 bases from V and 7 bases from J, with 9 bases between. Concerning this clone itself: Its antigen remains unidentified.

Whole-study results and caveats: Among spike-specific TCRs, nearly half reportedly target unmutated variant regions. Sampling captured repertoires only after the peak T cell response. Once two AZD1222 doses were given, Spike-specific TCR breadth and depth went up.

The receptor comes from an adult in good health. The sample was peripheral blood, taken on day 0 of AZD1222 vaccination. This chain uses TRBV5-1 with TRBJ1-6; no clear D gene. The CDR3 region has the DNA TGCGCCAGCAGCGCGGACCGGAATTCACCCCTCCACTTT. Its protein is CASSADRNSPLHF. The full variable domain, its missing parts supplied by reference TRBV5-1 and TRBJ1-6, is KAGVTQTPRYLIKTRGQQVTLSCSPISGHRSVSWYQQTPGQGLQFLFEYFSETQRNKGNFPGRFSGRQFSNSRSEMNVSTLELGDSALYLCASSADRNSPLHFGNGTRLTVT.